These 16 T cell receptor beta chains were all obtained from the same sample, sequenced in a study of T-cell memory formation after mild COVID-19. TCRdb reprocessed the 5' RACE reads with MiXCR, giving one entry per CDR3 protein. The profile shows some 50,000 distinct CDR3 sequences, 25% to 30% of them singletons. What was sequenced was PBMCs or a T cell subset sorted from them (not recorded which). The receptors come from a man younger than 35 who had mild COVID-19 (a few samples of this study predate the infection). Cell type and time point are not known.

The J gene is TRBJ2-7, the V gene TRBV10-3, with D unclear. Trimming shortened V by 6 bases and J by 0 bases, and 12 bases separated the two germline ends. The CDR3 runs 14 residues. CDR1 and CDR2 from the germline V gene are ENHRY and SYGVKD. Here the CDR3 reads CAISSGKSSYEQYF. CDR3 nucleotides: TGTGCCATCAGCTCAGGCAAGAGCTCCTACGAGCAGTACTTC.

The table lists this clonotype with a few counts. This chain connects TRBV10-3 to TRBJ1-2; 8 nucleotides match TRBD1. Germline trimming cut 3 bases from V and 5 bases from J; bases unmatched to any gene: 11. The germline CDR1 and CDR2 sequences are ENHRY and SYGVKD. The CDR3 consists of 16 residues. This chain's CDR3 is CAISDGGQDLKYGYTF. CDR3 nucleotides: TGTGCCATCAGTGATGGGGGACAGGACCTTAAATATGGCTACACCTTC.

This chain uses TRBV10-3 with TRBJ2-7; D not resolved. Germline V gene data show CDR1 as ENHRY and CDR2 as SYGVKD. This CDR3 has 15 residues. Trimming removed 3 bases from V and 1 base from J, with 13 bases in between. CDR3: CAISEGPLISYEQYF. In nucleotides, the CDR3 is TGTGCCATCAGTGAAGGCCCGCTGATATCCTACGAGCAGTACTTC.

The V and J genes are TRBV4-3 and TRBJ2-7, with D maybe TRBD1 (6 bases). This CDR3 is built from 14 residues. Germline values: CDR1 LGHNA, CDR2 YSLEER. The V end was cut by 4 bases, the J end by 5 bases, with 15 bases between. The CDR3 sequence is CASSLSGTTNEQYF. In nucleotides, the CDR3 is TGCGCCAGCAGCCTTTCAGGGACAACTAACGAGCAGTACTTC.

This clonotype occurred many times. The rearrangement links TRBV6-5 to TRBJ2-5; a weak D match, TRBD2 (6 bases). V was cut by 0 bases and J by 5 bases, with 13 bases left in between. CDR1 is MNHEY and CDR2 is SVGAGI in the germline V gene. The CDR3 is 15 amino acids. CDR3 DNA: TGTGCCAGCAGTTACTCAGGATTGGCGGGGGAGACCCAGTACTTC. Its translation: CASSYSGLAGETQYF.

This clonotype was seen only a few times. This chain uses TRBV5-1 with TRBJ1-1; 7 bases line up with TRBD1. CDR3 size: 16 residues. Germline CDR1 SGHRS, CDR2 YFSETQ. The V and J ends lost 0 bases and 1 base, in that order; junction bases with no gene match: 6. CDR3 in DNA: TGCGCCAGCAGCTTGGGCGCCAGGGGGACGAACACTGAAGCTTTCTTT. It encodes CASSLGARGTNTEAFF. The variable domain in full, with the rest retrieved from reference TRBV5-1 and TRBJ1-1, is KAGVTQTPRYLIKTRGQQVTLSCSPISGHRSVSWYQQTPGQGLQFLFEYFSETQRNKGNFPGRFSGRQFSNSRSEMNVSTLELGDSALYLCASSLGARGTNTEAFFGQGTRLTVV.

The rearrangement links TRBV5-1 to TRBJ1-2, with 8 bases matching TRBD1. There are 16 residues in the CDR3. Trimming at V came to 0 bases and at J to 6 bases, leaving 10 bases not matched to a gene. Germline V CDR1 and CDR2: SGHRS, YFSETQ. The DNA of the CDR3 is TGCGCCAGCAGCTTGGAATTCCAGGGGGCAGTAAATGGCTACACCTTC. This codes for CASSLEFQGAVNGYTF.

This clonotype appeared a few times. The chain employs TRBV12-5 and TRBJ2-5; D remains unclear. The length of the CDR3 is 11 residues. The V gene lost 3 bases and the J gene lost 4 bases, with 3 bases spanning the gap. Germline V gives CDR1 LGHNT, CDR2 FRNRAP. The CDR3 coding sequence is TGTGCTAGTGGTTTAGGAGAGACCCAGTACTTC. Translating it yields CASGLGETQYF.

The rearrangement uses TRBV7-9 and TRBJ2-7; 8 positions agree with TRBD1. The ends lost 4 bases at V and 5 bases at J; junction bases unmatched: 7. This CDR3 spans 14 amino acids. Germline V gene data show CDR1 as SEHNR and CDR2 as FQNEAQ (reference sequence). The chain's CDR3 is CASSYPQGAHEQYF. CDR3 in DNA: TGTGCCAGCAGCTACCCCCAGGGGGCCCACGAGCAGTACTTC.

This clonotype has more than one count but fewer than ten. The gene calls are TRBV11-2 and TRBJ2-1; D possibly corresponds to TRBD1 (6 bases). Trimming stripped 3 bases from V and 6 bases from J, with 18 bases between. The germline V gene has CDR1 SGHAT and CDR2 FQNNGV. The CDR3 has 16 residues. The CDR3 reads CASSLIRGSLGNEQFF. The CDR3 coding sequence is TGTGCCAGCAGCTTGATCAGGGGATCCCTCGGCAATGAGCAGTTCTTC.

This clonotype has just a few counts. This chain connects TRBV3-1 to TRBJ2-1; 9 nucleotides align to TRBD2. J gave up 5 bases and V 7 bases, and 6 bases lay outside the gene matches. There are 14 residues in the CDR3. Germline CDR1 and CDR2: LGHDT and YNNKEL (reference sequence). As DNA, the CDR3 is TGTGCCAGCAAAGCGGGGGGAGGCAACAATGAGCAGTTCTTC. It codes for CASKAGGGNNEQFF.

This chain links TRBV12-3 or TRBV12-4 with TRBJ1-1; 9 bases align to TRBD1. The V segment lost 4 bases and the J segment 3 bases; nucleotides outside the gene matches: 6. CDR3 length equals 15 residues. The CDR3 sequence: CASSSRTGADTEAFF. The CDR3 DNA follows: TGTGCCAGCAGTTCCCGGACAGGGGCGGACACTGAAGCTTTCTTT.

This clonotype was counted a few times. The chain recombines TRBV30 with TRBJ1-2; D is unresolved. The V gene's germline CDR1 is GTSNPN and CDR2 SVGIG (reference sequence). V lost 1 base to trimming and J lost 4 bases, with 10 bases between them. The CDR3 is 13 amino acids. CDR3 nucleotide sequence: TGTGCCTGGAGTGGAGGAGCCTTCTATGGCTACACCTTC. Translated: CAWSGGAFYGYTF.

This clonotype has only a few counts. The chain is built from TRBV6-5 and TRBJ2-7, with D possibly being TRBD1 or TRBD2 (5 bases each). The CDR3 totals 14 residues. In germline, CDR1 is MNHEY, CDR2 SVGAGI. Between the trimmed V and J ends, which lost 1 base and 3 bases, there was a span of 10 bases. CDR3 in amino acids: CASSYYGANYEQYF. CDR3 in DNA: TGTGCCAGCAGTTACTACGGGGCGAACTACGAGCAGTACTTC.

The CDR3 protein is CASSFWTHPDTQYF. CDR3 nucleotides: TGTGCCAGCAGCTTTTGGACGCACCCAGATACGCAGTATTTT. The rearrangement links TRBV7-6 to TRBJ2-3; D is ambiguous. The CDR3 loop spans 14 amino acids. CDR1 SGHVS and CDR2 FNYEAQ come from the germline V gene. Trimming removed 3 bases from V and 4 bases from J, with 11 bases in between.

CDR3 in amino acids: CASSSQGWYGYTF. CDR3 DNA: TGTGCCAGCAGCTCACAGGGTTGGTATGGCTACACCTTC. The rearrangement links TRBV13 to TRBJ1-2; D is perhaps TRBD1 (6 bases). Trimming removed 4 bases at V and 5 bases at J, with 11 bases between. The CDR3 totals 13 residues. Per the germline V gene, CDR1 is PRHDT and CDR2 is FYEKMQ (reference sequence).